The present TCR beta chain was sequenced within a study of post-analysis software for immune sequencing data. Overall study: Disease trajectories encompassed relapsing-remitting, secondary progressive and progressive-relapsing multiple sclerosis. Whole-study findings and limits: In patients, TRBV5-6, TRBV5-1 and TRBV20-1 belonged to roughly 5 TRBV segments found more frequently than in controls. When the samples were clustered directly with F measure, those that had been prepared in the same batch showed strong co-clustering.

Unique-molecular-identifier-tagged TCR beta cDNA libraries were used. TCRdb itself ran the PCR reads through MiXCR, one entry per CDR3 protein. The sample carries approximately 570,000 distinct CDR3 sequences, 40% to 50% recorded once. Per germline, CDR1 DFQATT and CDR2 SNEGSKA (reference sequence). V gave up 5 bases and J gave up 2 bases, with 15 bases separating them. This CDR3 has 14 amino acids. Remarks on this clonotype: Its antigen is not identified.

The sample consisted of blood. The chain joins TRBV20-1 to TRBJ1-2; D remains unclear. The clonotype was recovered from a girl aged 5-17 years with multiple sclerosis. CDR3 region: CSAPLGRSNYGYTF. The CDR3, as DNA: TGCAGTGCTCCCCTAGGGCGGTCCAACTATGGCTACACCTTC.